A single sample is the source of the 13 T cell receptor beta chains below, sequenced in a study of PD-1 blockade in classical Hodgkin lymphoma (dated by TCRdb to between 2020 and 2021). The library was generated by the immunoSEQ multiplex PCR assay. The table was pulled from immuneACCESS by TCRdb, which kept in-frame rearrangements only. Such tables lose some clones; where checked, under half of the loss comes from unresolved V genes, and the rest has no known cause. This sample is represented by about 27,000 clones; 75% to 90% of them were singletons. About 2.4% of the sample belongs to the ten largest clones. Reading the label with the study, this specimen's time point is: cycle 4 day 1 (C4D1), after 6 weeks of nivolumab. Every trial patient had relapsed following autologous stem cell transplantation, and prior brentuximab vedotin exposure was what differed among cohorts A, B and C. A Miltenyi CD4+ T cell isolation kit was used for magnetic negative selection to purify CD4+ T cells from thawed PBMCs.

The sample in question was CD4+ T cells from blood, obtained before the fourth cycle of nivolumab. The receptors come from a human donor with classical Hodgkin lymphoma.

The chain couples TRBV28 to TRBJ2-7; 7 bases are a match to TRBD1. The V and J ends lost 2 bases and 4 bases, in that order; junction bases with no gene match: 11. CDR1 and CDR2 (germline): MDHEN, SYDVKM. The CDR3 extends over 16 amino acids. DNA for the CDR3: TGTGCCAGCAGTTTACCCCCCCAGGGGGTTTTTTACGAGCAGTACTTC. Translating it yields CASSLPPQGVFYEQYF.

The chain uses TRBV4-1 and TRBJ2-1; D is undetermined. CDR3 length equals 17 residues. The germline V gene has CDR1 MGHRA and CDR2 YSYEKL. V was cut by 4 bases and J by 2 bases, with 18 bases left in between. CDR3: CASSLSGGGRTYNEQFF. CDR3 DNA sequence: TGCGCCAGCAGCCTATCAGGTGGCGGACGTACCTACAATGAGCAGTTCTTC.

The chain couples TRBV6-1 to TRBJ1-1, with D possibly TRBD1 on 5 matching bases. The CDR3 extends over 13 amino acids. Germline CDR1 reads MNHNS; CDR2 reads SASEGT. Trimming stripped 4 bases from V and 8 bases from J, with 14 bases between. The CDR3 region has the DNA TGTGCCAGCAGTGGGTTTGTAGAGGGGGAAGCTTTCTTT. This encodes CASSGFVEGEAFF.

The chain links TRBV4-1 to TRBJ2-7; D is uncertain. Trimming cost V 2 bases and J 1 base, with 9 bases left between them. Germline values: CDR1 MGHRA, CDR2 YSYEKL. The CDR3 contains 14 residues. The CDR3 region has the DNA TGCGCCAGCAGCCAACCTATTGCATCCTACGAGCAGTACTTC. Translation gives CASSQPIASYEQYF.

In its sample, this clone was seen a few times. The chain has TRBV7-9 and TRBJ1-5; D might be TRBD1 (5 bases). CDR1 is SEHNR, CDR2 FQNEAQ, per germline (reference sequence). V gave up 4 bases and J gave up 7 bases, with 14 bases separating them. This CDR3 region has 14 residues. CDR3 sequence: CASSSSHQGQPQHF. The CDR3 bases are TGTGCCAGCAGCTCGTCCCACCAGGGACAGCCCCAGCATTTT.

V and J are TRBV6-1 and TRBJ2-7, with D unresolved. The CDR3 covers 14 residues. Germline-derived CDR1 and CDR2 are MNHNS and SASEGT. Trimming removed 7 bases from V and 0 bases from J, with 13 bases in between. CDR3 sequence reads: CASTPRISSYEQYF. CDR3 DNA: TGTGCCAGCACCCCCCGGATTAGCTCCTACGAGCAGTACTTC.

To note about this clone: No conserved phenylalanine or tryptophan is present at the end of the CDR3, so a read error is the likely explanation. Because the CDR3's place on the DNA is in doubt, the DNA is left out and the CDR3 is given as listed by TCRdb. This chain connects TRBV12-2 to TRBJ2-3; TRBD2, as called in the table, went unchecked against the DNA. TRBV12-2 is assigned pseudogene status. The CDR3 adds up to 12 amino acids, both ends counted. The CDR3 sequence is CASRLAGGTGCC.

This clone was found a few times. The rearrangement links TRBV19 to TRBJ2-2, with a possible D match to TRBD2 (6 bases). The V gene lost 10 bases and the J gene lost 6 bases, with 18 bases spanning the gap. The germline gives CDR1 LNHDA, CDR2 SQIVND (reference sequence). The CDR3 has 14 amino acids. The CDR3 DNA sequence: TGTGCCACTCGCCCATGGGCTAGCGCCGGGGAGCTGTTTTTT. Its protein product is CATRPWASAGELFF.

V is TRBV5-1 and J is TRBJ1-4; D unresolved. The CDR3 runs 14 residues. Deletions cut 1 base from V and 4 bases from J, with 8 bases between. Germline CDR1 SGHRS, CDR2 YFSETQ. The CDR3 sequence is CASSLNGGNEKLFF. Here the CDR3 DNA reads TGCGCCAGCAGCTTGAATGGAGGTAATGAAAAACTGTTTTTT.

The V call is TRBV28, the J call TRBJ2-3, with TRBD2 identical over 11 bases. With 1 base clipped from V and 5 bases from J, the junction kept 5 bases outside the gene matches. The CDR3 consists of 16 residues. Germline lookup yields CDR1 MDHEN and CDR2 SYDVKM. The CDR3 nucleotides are TGTGCCAGCAGTTTATCCACTAGCGGGAGTAGAGATACGCAGTATTTT. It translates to CASSLSTSGSRDTQYF.

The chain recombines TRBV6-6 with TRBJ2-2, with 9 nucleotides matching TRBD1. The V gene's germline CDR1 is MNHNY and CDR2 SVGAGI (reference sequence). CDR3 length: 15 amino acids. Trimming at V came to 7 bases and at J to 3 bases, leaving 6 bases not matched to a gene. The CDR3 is CASTRTGVDTGELFF. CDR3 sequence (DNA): TGTGCCAGCACAAGGACAGGGGTCGACACCGGGGAGCTGTTTTTT.

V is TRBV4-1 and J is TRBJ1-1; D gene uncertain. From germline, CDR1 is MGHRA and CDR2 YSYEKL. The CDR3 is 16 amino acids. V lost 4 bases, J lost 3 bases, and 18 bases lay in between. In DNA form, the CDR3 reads TGCGCCAGCAGCCCGATCGGTCGGGGTAGGGACACTGAAGCTTTCTTT. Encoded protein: CASSPIGRGRDTEAFF.

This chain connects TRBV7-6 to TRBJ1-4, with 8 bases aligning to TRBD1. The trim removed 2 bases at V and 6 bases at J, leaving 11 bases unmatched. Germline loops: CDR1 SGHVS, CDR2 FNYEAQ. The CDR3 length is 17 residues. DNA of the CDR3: TGTGCCAGCAGCTTAAGAACGGACAGGGTTGGATATGAAAAACTGTTTTTT. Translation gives CASSLRTDRVGYEKLFF.